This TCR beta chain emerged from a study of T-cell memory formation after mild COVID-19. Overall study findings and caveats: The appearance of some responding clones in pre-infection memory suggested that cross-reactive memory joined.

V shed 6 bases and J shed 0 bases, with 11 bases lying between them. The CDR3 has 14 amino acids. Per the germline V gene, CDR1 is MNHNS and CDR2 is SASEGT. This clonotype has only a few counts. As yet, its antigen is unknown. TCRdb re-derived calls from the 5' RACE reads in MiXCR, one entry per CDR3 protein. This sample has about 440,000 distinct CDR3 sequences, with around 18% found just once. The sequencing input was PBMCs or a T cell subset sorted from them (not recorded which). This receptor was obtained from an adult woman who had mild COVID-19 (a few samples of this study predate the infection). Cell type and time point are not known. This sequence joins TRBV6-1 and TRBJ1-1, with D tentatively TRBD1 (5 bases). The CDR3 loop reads CASRRRDLNTEAFF. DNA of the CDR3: TGTGCCAGCAGAAGACGGGACTTGAACACTGAAGCTTTCTTT.